A selection of T cell receptor beta chains follows, all from one sample in a study of T cell clones after liver transplantation. Method: immunoSEQ multiplex PCR; TCRdb's copy keeps in-frame clones and lacks some. The table lists some 9,400 clones, about 80% of them singletons. The material was CD8+ T cells from blood, obtained before liver transplant. The receptors come from a human donor who received a liver transplant. The CDR3 runs from the conserved cysteine through the conserved F or W. The D gene is left open where the match is weak. Size values are once, few and many counts, or a class for expanded clones, and some rows have none.

J gene,V gene,clone size,D gene,CDR3 DNA,CDR3 protein
TRBJ1-2,TRBV4-3,.,TRBD1,TGCGCCAGCAGCCAAGGGACAGGAGGTTACTATGGCTACACCTTC,CASSQGTGGYYGYTF
TRBJ2-7,TRBV4-1,.,TRBD2,TGCGCCAGCAGCCAAGTAGCGGGAGGGCTCGACGAGCAGTACTTC,CASSQVAGGLDEQYF
TRBJ2-7,TRBV27,.,TRBD1,TGTGCCAGCAGCCGACAGGGGGCCTACGAGCAGTACTTC,CASSRQGAYEQYF
TRBJ2-1,TRBV29-1,.,.,TGCAGCGTTGGTGGCTACAATGAGCAGTTCTTC,CSVGGYNEQFF
TRBJ1-1,TRBV7-3,.,TRBD1,TGTGCCAGCAGCTTAAGTCAGGGGGCTTACGCTGAAGCTTTCTTT,CASSLSQGAYAEAFF
TRBJ2-7,TRBV7-6,once,TRBD2,TGTGCCAGCAGTCTAGCAGGGAGGGACGAGCAGTACTTC,CASSLAGRDEQYF
TRBJ2-7,TRBV5-4,.,.,TGTGCCAGCAGCTTGGATCCAGGGTACAGCTCCTACGAGCAGTACTTC,CASSLDPGYSSYEQYF
TRBJ2-1,TRBV5-8,.,TRBD1,TGTGCCAGCAGCTTAGAGGGGGCCTCCGAGCAGTTCTTC,CASSLEGASEQFF
TRBJ2-7,TRBV7-6,.,.,TGTGCCAGCAGCTTAGGCGGGACAGACTACGAGCAGTACTTC,CASSLGGTDYEQYF
TRBJ1-2,TRBV29-1,.,.,TGCAGCGTTGAGGATGGAGTGAGAGGCTACACCTTC,CSVEDGVRGYTF
TRBJ1-1,TRBV15,.,.,TGTGCCACCAGCCCCAATCTGGGAATCATGAACACTGAAGCTTTCTTT,CATSPNLGIMNTEAFF
TRBJ1-5,TRBV27,.,TRBD1,TGTGCCAGCAGTTTAGGACAGGGGTATCGTCAGCCCCAGCATTTT,CASSLGQGYRQPQHF
TRBJ2-7,TRBV4-2,.,.,TGTGCCAGCAGCCAAGGGGACGAGCAGTACTTC,CASSQGDEQYF
TRBJ1-1,TRBV2,.,TRBD1,TGTGCCACAGGGGGAGTGGGGTTGTGGCGTGAAGCTTTCTTT,CATGGVGLWREAFF
TRBJ2-7,TRBV14,.,.,TGTGCCAGCTCCCCTTGGGCAGGGCCCTACGAGCAGTACTTC,CASSPWAGPYEQYF
TRBJ2-1,TRBV7-9,few,TRBD2,TGTGCCAGCAGCGATACTAGCGGGAGCTCCTACAATGAGCAGTTCTTC,CASSDTSGSSYNEQFF
TRBJ2-1,TRBV6-5,.,TRBD2,TGTGCCAGCAGTCCTAGCGGGAGCAACTACAATGAGCAGTTCTTC,CASSPSGSNYNEQFF
TRBJ2-5,TRBV7-9,.,TRBD1,TGTGCCAGCAGCCCCCCTAACAGGGGCGTCCGGGAGACCCAGTACTTC,CASSPPNRGVRETQYF
TRBJ2-7,TRBV14,.,.,TGTGCCAGCAGCCAAGTTCAGGGAAACGAGCAGTACTTC,CASSQVQGNEQYF
TRBJ2-5,TRBV9,.,.,TGTGCCAGCAGCGTAGTGCCCGGCCAAGAGACCCAGTACTTC,CASSVVPGQETQYF
TRBJ2-2,TRBV4-1,.,TRBD1,TGCGCCAGCAGGCTCAGGGGGCGAGACACCGGGGAGCTGTTTTTT,CASRLRGRDTGELFF
TRBJ1-1,TRBV27,.,.,TGTGCCAGCAGTTGCCGATGGACAGCTCTATTGGGGGACACTGAAGCTTTCTTT,CASSCRWTALLGDTEAFF
TRBJ2-5,TRBV15,.,.,TGTGCCACCAGCAGCACCCGAGCGGTCTCAGAGACCCAGTACTTC,CATSSTRAVSETQYF
TRBJ2-7,TRBV28,once,TRBD1,TGTGCCAGCAGGAGCAGGGGGTCCTACGAGCAGTACTTC,CASRSRGSYEQYF
TRBJ2-7,TRBV9,.,.,TGTGCCAGCAGCGCGGACGGGTACGAGCAGTACTTC,CASSADGYEQYF
TRBJ2-3,TRBV13,.,.,TGTGCCAGCAGCCCCAGGTCGGATGGCACAGATACGCAGTATTTT,CASSPRSDGTDTQYF
TRBJ2-4,TRBV19,few,.,TGTGCCAGTAGTATAGGGAACCTAGGAGCCAAAAACATTCAGTACTTC,CASSIGNLGAKNIQYF
TRBJ2-7,TRBV1,.,.,TGCACCAGCAGCCAAGCCCAGGCGTCGGACTACGAGCAGTACTTC,CTSSQAQASDYEQYF
TRBJ1-4,TRBV7-9,.,.,TGTGCCAGCCCAGCTATCGGGGGAACTGAAAAACTGTTTTTT,CASPAIGGTEKLFF
TRBJ2-2,TRBV9,.,.,TGTGCCAGCAGCGTCGGGACATACACCGGGGAGCTGTTTTTT,CASSVGTYTGELFF
TRBJ2-3,TRBV27,.,.,TGTGCCAGCAGTTTCATCCTAGCTGCTAGCACAGATACGCAGTATTTT,CASSFILAASTDTQYF
TRBJ2-3,TRBV2,.,TRBD2,TGTGCCAGCAGTGAGTTCGGGGGGAATGCAGATACGCAGTATTTT,CASSEFGGNADTQYF
TRBJ2-3,TRBV5-1,.,TRBD2,TGCGCCAGCAGTTGGACTAGCGGGAGGGGTACAGATACGCAGTATTTT,CASSWTSGRGTDTQYF
TRBJ1-5,TRBV5-5,large,.,TGTGCCAGCAGACCAGGGGTGGGCAATCAGCCCCAGCATTTT,CASRPGVGNQPQHF
TRBJ2-7,TRBV2,.,TRBD1,TGTGCCAGCAGTGGAAGCGGACAGGACCTCTACGAGCAGTACTTC,CASSGSGQDLYEQYF
TRBJ1-1,TRBV25-1,.,.,TGTGCCAGCAGTGAATCCGGGGACCCTGAAGCTTTCTTT,CASSESGDPEAFF
TRBJ2-1,TRBV6-1,.,TRBD2,TGTGCCAGCAGTGAAGCTAGCGGGGGGGCCCTTGAGCAGTTCTTC,CASSEASGGALEQFF
TRBJ1-2,TRBV4-1,.,TRBD1,TGCGCCAGCAGCCAAGGGGTCCTTAACAGGGGAGATGGCTACACCTTC,CASSQGVLNRGDGYTF
TRBJ2-7,TRBV6-5,once,.,TGTGCCAGCAGTTTGGCAGGGCGGCGCGAGCAGTACTTC,CASSLAGRREQYF
TRBJ2-2,TRBV19,.,.,TGTGCCAGTAGTATAGTGGGGGAGCTGTTTTTT,CASSIVGELFF
TRBJ2-1,TRBV5-4,once,TRBD2,TGTGCCAGCAGCTCCGCGGGGGTGACACTTGAGCAGTTCTTC,CASSSAGVTLEQFF
TRBJ2-7,TRBV18,.,.,TGTGCCAGCTCACGGGGGCCGCTCTACGAGCAGTACTTC,CASSRGPLYEQYF
TRBJ2-2,TRBV5-1,.,.,TGTGCCAGCAGCTTCCGGCAGAGCATGAACACCGGGGAGCTGTTTTTT,CASSFRQSMNTGELFF
TRBJ2-1,TRBV7-9,.,TRBD2,TGTGCCAGCGGAACTTTCGGGGGTGGACTAGGCGATGAGCAGTTCTTC,CASGTFGGGLGDEQFF
TRBJ2-3,TRBV4-1,.,.,TGCGCCAGCAGCCCCAGTCGTAAATCGTCAGATACGCAGTATTTT,CASSPSRKSSDTQYF
TRBJ2-3,TRBV23-1,.,.,TGCGCCAGCAGTCCACGGGTCAGCACAGATACGCAGTATTTT,CASSPRVSTDTQYF
TRBJ2-1,TRBV11-2,.,TRBD2,TGTGCCAGCAGCTACACTAGCGGGAGCGGGTATGAGCAGTTCTTC,CASSYTSGSGYEQFF
TRBJ1-2,TRBV19,.,TRBD1,TGTGCCAGTAGGAGGACAGGGGACTTGAACTATGGCTACACCTTC,CASRRTGDLNYGYTF
TRBJ2-1,TRBV15,.,TRBD2,TGTGCCATTGTCTTGAGCGGGAGTTACAATGAGCAGTTCTTC,CAIVLSGSYNEQFF
TRBJ2-7,TRBV19,.,.,TGTGCCAGTAGTGCCACGACTTTTTACGAGCAGTACTTC,CASSATTFYEQYF
TRBJ2-7,TRBV27,.,TRBD1,TGTGCCAGCAGTCTCGACAGGGAAAGGGGATACTACGAGCAGTACTTC,CASSLDRERGYYEQYF
TRBJ2-3,TRBV5-5,.,TRBD2,TGTGCCAGCAGCGCGGGACTAGCGGGAAAGGGCACAGATACGCAGTATTTT,CASSAGLAGKGTDTQYF
TRBJ2-1,TRBV13,.,TRBD2,TGTGCCAGCAGCTTATCTCTAGCGGGGATATACAATGAGCAGTTCTTC,CASSLSLAGIYNEQFF
TRBJ2-7,TRBV7-8,.,.,TGTGCCAGCAGCTTAGTTGACTTCTACGAGCAGTACTTC,CASSLVDFYEQYF
TRBJ2-1,TRBV6-6,.,.,TGTGCCAGCAGCAGACAGGTTTTGAATGAGCAGTTCTTC,CASSRQVLNEQFF